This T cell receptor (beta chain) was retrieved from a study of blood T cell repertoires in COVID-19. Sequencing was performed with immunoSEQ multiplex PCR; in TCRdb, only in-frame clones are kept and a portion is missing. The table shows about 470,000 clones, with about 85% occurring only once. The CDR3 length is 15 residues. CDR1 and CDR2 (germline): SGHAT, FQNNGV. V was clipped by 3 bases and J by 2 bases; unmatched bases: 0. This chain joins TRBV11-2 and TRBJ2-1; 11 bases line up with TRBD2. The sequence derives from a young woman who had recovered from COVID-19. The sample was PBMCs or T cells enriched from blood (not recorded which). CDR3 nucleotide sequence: TGTGCCAGCAGCTTTAGCGGGGGGGCCTACAATGAGCAGTTCTTC. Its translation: CASSFSGGAYNEQFF.